The present entry profiles one T cell receptor (beta chain) with its context. TCRdb keeps only in-frame clones here, not all; method: immunoSEQ multiplex PCR. The sample has roughly 190,000 clones, about 90% seen once. This sample was included in a study of control samples from healthy donors and cancer patients. V was trimmed by 3 bases and J by 3 bases, leaving 15 bases between them. Germline V gives CDR1 KGHSH, CDR2 LQKENI. CDR3 length: 16 residues. The sequence derives from a man aged 25-45 years in good health. The J gene is TRBJ1-3, the V gene TRBV18, with D tentatively TRBD1 (5 bases). Sequenced input: blood. CDR3 sequence reads: CASSPEGSPLGNTIYF. Written as DNA, the CDR3 is TGTGCCAGCTCACCGGAGGGGTCCCCTCTTGGAAACACCATATATTTT. Using reference TRBV18 and TRBJ1-3 for the parts outside the CDR3, the full variable domain is NAGVMQNPRHLVRRRGQEARLRCSPMKGHSHVYWYRQLPEEGLKFMVYLQKENIIDESGMPKERFSAEFPKEGPSILRIQQVVRGDSAAYFCASSPEGSPLGNTIYFGEGSWLTVV.